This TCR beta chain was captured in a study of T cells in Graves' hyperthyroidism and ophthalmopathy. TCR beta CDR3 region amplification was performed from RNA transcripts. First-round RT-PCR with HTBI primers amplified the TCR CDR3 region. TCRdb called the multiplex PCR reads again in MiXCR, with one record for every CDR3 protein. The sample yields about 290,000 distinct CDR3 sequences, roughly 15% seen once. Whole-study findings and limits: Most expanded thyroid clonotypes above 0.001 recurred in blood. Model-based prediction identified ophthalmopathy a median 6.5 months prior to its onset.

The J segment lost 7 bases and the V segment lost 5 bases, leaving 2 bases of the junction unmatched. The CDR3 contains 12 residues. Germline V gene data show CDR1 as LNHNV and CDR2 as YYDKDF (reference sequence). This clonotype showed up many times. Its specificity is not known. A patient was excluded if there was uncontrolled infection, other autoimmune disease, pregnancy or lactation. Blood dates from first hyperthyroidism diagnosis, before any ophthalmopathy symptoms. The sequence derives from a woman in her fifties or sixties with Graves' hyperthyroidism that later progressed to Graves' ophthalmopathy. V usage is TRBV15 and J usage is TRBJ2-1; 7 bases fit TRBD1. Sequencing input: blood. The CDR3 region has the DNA TGTGCCACCAGCCCCAGGGGGAATGAGCAGTTCTTC. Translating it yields CATSPRGNEQFF. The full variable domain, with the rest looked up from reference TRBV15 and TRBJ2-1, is DAMVIQNPRYQVTQFGKPVTLSCSQTLNHNVMYWYQQKSSQAPKLLFHYYDKDFNNEADTPDNFQSRRPNTSFCFLDIRSPGLGDTAMYLCATSPRGNEQFFGPGTRLTVL.